Sequencing of this T cell receptor beta chain was carried out in a study of blood T cells in healthy people across ages (dated by TCRdb to the mid-2010s). Concerning the study at large: Template switching captured roughly one uniquely barcoded TCR beta cDNA molecule per two T cells in model experiments. Age-related changes in TCR beta repertoire diversity were measured in the study by deep sequencing normalized with unique cDNA molecular identifiers. The donors were split into four age groups: young (average roughly 15 years), middle-aged (nearly 40), aged (approximately 60) and long-lived (82). Donors of different ages were randomly distributed across sequencing lanes to avoid experimental bias. For two donors (one aged 18 to 30 and one aged 80 or older), the study analyzed two additional independent replicas of 1 million unique cDNA reads from the same blood draw. Overall study outcomes, separate from this receptor: Compared with the aged group, the long-lived group had more naive CD4+ T cells, fewer expanded clones and increased TCR diversity, a pattern suggesting age selection. Conclusive comparison of naive and antigen-experienced compartments was prevented by the profiling of bulk unsorted PBMCs. Estimates of total diversity based on one million sequenced T cells were considered lower bounds and underestimates. As age increased, observed TCR beta diversity per million T cells dropped in a roughly linear way, and a significant reduction was already evident by age about 40. Because the CMV infection status of the donors was unknown, age-related changes in expanded clonotypes may potentially have been confounded. There was a strong correlation between observed TCR beta diversity and the percentage of naive T cells measured by flow cytometry.

Systemically healthy Caucasian individuals from Russia, approximately 39 in total and aged roughly 6 to 100 years, were included as donors. Each donor gave about 9.7 milliliters of peripheral blood, drawn into EDTA-treated Vacutainer tubes. Ficoll-Paque density-gradient centrifugation was used to isolate PBMCs, with at least 6 million per sample. Trizol reagent was used to extract total RNA from the PBMCs, yielding at least 5 micrograms per sample. For every donor, an aliquot of PBMCs went through flow cytometry to measure the percentages of naive CD45RAhigh/CD27high T cells. Worth noting for this clonotype: Its antigen remains unidentified. No base-level quality is on record; no much larger clone is a single base apart.

The library was prepared using 5' RACE. The run used an Illumina HiSeq 2500. A second roughly 6 to 12 cycle PCR used a sample-barcoded 5' primer and a J-beta primer mix. Each TCR beta cDNA molecule received a unique molecular identifier from a template-switch 5' adaptor carrying 12 random nucleotides. Each sample yielded at least 2.5 million CDR3-containing paired-end reads. First-strand cDNA synthesis was performed from all RNA using the Mint cDNA synthesis kit, with priming by a TRBC-specific oligonucleotide. Following uracil-DNA glycosylase treatment, all cDNA underwent a first 18-cycle PCR with the universal primers M1SS and BC2_uni_R. As for the authors' bioinformatics: For normalization, 1 million high-quality reads, each with a distinct molecular identifier, were randomly selected from each sample. Reads with shared molecular identifiers were discarded instead of being binned into consensus sequences. MiTCR, set to a Q25 quality threshold and the strictest error-elimination algorithm, was used for CDR3 identification, clonotype clustering and error correction. A nonparametric unseen species model with Euler transformation was used to estimate a lower bound on total TCR beta diversity. The public reads were reanalyzed by TCRdb: fastp trimming at Q25, MiXCR alignment, in-frame beta chains only. A single entry per CDR3 protein holds the most common genes and DNA from its merged rows. These V and J calls rely on TCRdb rather than the paper's analysis. The sample table contains 1.5 million to 2 million distinct CDR3 sequences; only one count was recorded for less than 50% of them. The ten largest account for over 2% of the sample.

Deletion took 5 bases off V and 1 base off J, with a span of 8 bases between the germline ends. For CDR1 and CDR2, the germline V gene lists SGHTA and FQGNSA. The CDR3 starts with the cysteine, ends with the phenylalanine, and has 13 residues. Of all the DNA, just the CDR3 is kept, 39 bases in frame from base 1. The source of this sequence is a woman aged 40 to 55 in good health. The sequence links TRBV7-2 to TRBJ2-5, with no reliable assignment of the D segment. Material for sequencing was blood. The CDR3 protein: CASSTQAQETQYF. The DNA sequence follows: TGTGCCAGCAGCACCCAGGCCCAAGAGACCCAGTACTTC.